These T cell receptor beta chains were read from a single sample in a study of shared clonotypes between healthy human individuals. TCRdb keeps only in-frame clones here, not all; method: immunoSEQ multiplex PCR. The table shows about 1.5 million clones, with roughly 97% occurring only once. The sample was naive CD4+ T cells sorted from blood. All receptors come from a man aged 25 to 40 in good health. Both conserved end residues are part of each CDR3. A D gene is named only where the DNA matches it firmly. Only part of the rows carry a size: once, few, many, or a class if the clone is expanded.

.,TRBV29-1,.,TRBJ1-1,CSVAMRMNTEAFF,TGCAGCGTTGCCATGAGGATGAACACTGAAGCTTTCTTT
TRBD1,TRBV5-1,.,TRBJ1-1,CASSPNPITGGAAEAFF,TGCGCCAGCAGCCCCAATCCAATCACAGGGGGCGCGGCTGAAGCTTTCTTT
.,TRBV27,.,TRBJ2-7,CASSFMAPVFSYEQYF,TGTGCCAGCAGTTTTATGGCGCCAGTGTTTTCCTACGAGCAGTACTTC
.,TRBV15,.,TRBJ2-2,CATRWSGDTGELFF,TGTGCCACCAGGTGGTCAGGGGACACCGGGGAGCTGTTTTTT
.,TRBV5-1,once,TRBJ1-2,CASSLEGSYGYTF,TGCGCCAGCAGCTTGGAAGGTTCCTATGGCTACACCTTC
.,TRBV7-3,.,TRBJ2-3,CASSRNTGFLTDTQYF,TGTGCCAGCAGCCGAAATACAGGTTTTCTCACAGATACGCAGTATTTT
.,TRBV2,.,TRBJ2-1,CASSESLVLPSSYNEQFF,TGTGCCAGCAGTGAATCGCTAGTCCTCCCGAGCTCCTACAATGAGCAGTTCTTC
TRBD1,TRBV9,.,TRBJ1-1,CASSVQGGTEAFF,TGTGCCAGCAGCGTACAGGGGGGGACTGAAGCTTTCTTT
TRBD2,TRBV7-2,.,TRBJ2-1,CASSLGFGGGPRNEQFF,TGTGCCAGCAGCTTAGGGTTTGGGGGAGGGCCGAGAAATGAGCAGTTCTTC
.,TRBV6-5,once,TRBJ2-5,CASSYSGDRLSETQYF,TGTGCCAGCAGTTACTCGGGAGATAGGCTTTCCGAGACCCAGTACTTC
.,TRBV15,.,TRBJ2-4,CATSRDRAVIQYF,TGTGCCACCAGCAGAGATCGGGCGGTCATTCAGTACTTC
TRBD1,TRBV9,.,TRBJ2-7,CASSVAGTAGHEQYF,TGTGCCAGCAGCGTCGCCGGGACAGCCGGGCACGAGCAGTACTTC
.,TRBV28,.,TRBJ1-5,CASSPEVQPQHF,TGTGCCAGCAGCCCGGAGGTCCAGCCCCAGCATTTT
.,TRBV7-9,.,TRBJ2-7,CASSRRSGSSSYEQYF,TGTGCCAGCAGCAGAAGAAGCGGAAGTAGCTCCTACGAGCAGTACTTC
TRBD2,TRBV25-1,.,TRBJ2-3,CASQTSGTPDTQYF,TGTGCCAGCCAGACTAGCGGGACCCCAGATACGCAGTATTTT
.,TRBV10-3,.,TRBJ1-1,CAIRGAGGVNTEAFF,TGTGCCATCAGAGGAGCGGGGGGCGTGAACACTGAAGCTTTCTTT
.,TRBV2,.,TRBJ1-2,CASARGTNYGYTF,TGTGCCAGCGCTAGAGGGACTAACTATGGCTACACCTTC
.,TRBV30,.,TRBJ1-4,CAWSGGRGFGNEKLFF,TGTGCCTGGAGTGGGGGGCGGGGATTCGGTAATGAAAAACTGTTTTTT
TRBD2,TRBV9,.,TRBJ2-3,CASSVASNSGFSPHTQYF,TGTGCCAGCAGCGTAGCTAGTAATAGCGGGTTCTCACCACATACGCAGTATTTT
.,TRBV6-6,.,TRBJ2-1,CASSYEFNEQFF,TGTGCCAGCAGTTACGAGTTCAATGAGCAGTTCTTC
TRBD2,TRBV7-9,.,TRBJ2-5,CASSYPSGYQETQYF,TGTGCCAGCAGCTACCCTAGCGGGTACCAAGAGACCCAGTACTTC
.,TRBV6-5,once,TRBJ2-7,CASSLGGVSYEQYF,TGTGCCAGCAGCTTAGGGGGAGTCTCCTACGAGCAGTACTTC
TRBD2,TRBV5-1,.,TRBJ2-1,CATGLAGYNEQFF,TGCGCCACCGGACTAGCGGGTTACAATGAGCAGTTCTTC
TRBD1,TRBV19,.,TRBJ2-5,CASTQSSIGQGVTQYF,TGTGCCAGTACCCAGAGTAGTATAGGACAGGGAGTGACCCAGTACTTC
TRBD1,TRBV7-8,.,TRBJ2-3,CASSLLGQASTDTQYF,TGTGCCAGCAGCTTACTGGGACAGGCAAGCACAGATACGCAGTATTTT
.,TRBV5-1,once,TRBJ2-1,CASARAGAGNEQFF,TGCGCCTCAGCCAGGGCGGGGGCTGGAAATGAGCAGTTCTTC
.,TRBV18,.,TRBJ1-1,CASSSQKLQVNTEAFF,TGTGCCAGCTCATCCCAAAAGCTACAGGTGAACACTGAAGCTTTCTTT
.,TRBV19,.,TRBJ2-3,CASSINADTQYF,TGTGCCAGTAGTATTAACGCAGATACGCAGTATTTT
TRBD1,TRBV5-5,once,TRBJ1-4,CASSLTGVVNEKLFF,TGTGCCAGCAGTTTGACAGGGGTGGTTAATGAAAAACTGTTTTTT
TRBD1,TRBV19,.,TRBJ1-2,CASSAESTGGYGYTF,TGTGCCAGTAGTGCCGAATCGACAGGGGGCTATGGCTACACCTTC
.,TRBV19,.,TRBJ2-1,CASSRTGNEQFF,TGTGCCAGTAGTAGAACGGGCAATGAGCAGTTCTTC
TRBD2,TRBV9,.,TRBJ2-3,CASSVVGASGIMDTQYF,TGTGCCAGCAGCGTAGTAGGGGCTAGCGGCATAATGGATACGCAGTATTTT
.,TRBV11-1,.,TRBJ2-5,CASSLLGRGSETQYF,TGTGCCAGCAGCCTACTCGGCAGGGGAAGCGAGACCCAGTACTTC
TRBD2,TRBV27,.,TRBJ2-1,CASSSAGTSGSQQFF,TGTGCCAGCAGTTCTGCCGGGACTAGCGGGTCCCAGCAGTTCTTC
TRBD2,TRBV30,.,TRBJ2-1,CASRREGNEQFF,TGTGCCAGCCGGAGGGAGGGCAATGAGCAGTTCTTC
TRBD2,TRBV6-6,.,TRBJ2-7,CASIPSGTSNYEQYF,TGTGCCAGCATTCCGTCTGGGACTAGTAACTACGAGCAGTACTTC
.,TRBV7-2,.,TRBJ2-5,CASSLGLQEFQETQYF,TGTGCCAGCAGCTTAGGACTACAAGAGTTCCAAGAGACCCAGTACTTC
TRBD2,TRBV29-1,.,TRBJ2-1,CSVETSGYNEQFF,TGCAGCGTTGAGACTAGCGGCTACAATGAGCAGTTCTTC
TRBD1,TRBV28,once,TRBJ1-2,CASSSPDRAGYTF,TGTGCCAGCAGTTCACCGGACAGGGCTGGCTACACCTTC